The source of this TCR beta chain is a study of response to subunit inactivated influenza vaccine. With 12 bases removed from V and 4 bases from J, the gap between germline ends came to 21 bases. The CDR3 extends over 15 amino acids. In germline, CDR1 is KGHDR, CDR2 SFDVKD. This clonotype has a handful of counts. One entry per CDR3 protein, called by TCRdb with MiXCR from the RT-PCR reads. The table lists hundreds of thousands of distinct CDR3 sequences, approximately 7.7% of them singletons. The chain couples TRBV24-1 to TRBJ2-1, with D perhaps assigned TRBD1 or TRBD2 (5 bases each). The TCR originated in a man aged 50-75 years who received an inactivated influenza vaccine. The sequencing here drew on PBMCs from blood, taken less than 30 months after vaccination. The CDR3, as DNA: TGTGCCGCCGGGGCCGCCAGACACGGATACAATGAGCAGTTCTTC. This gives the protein CAAGAARHGYNEQFF.